Below, one T cell receptor beta chain is given with its context. The target antigen is unknown. TCRdb ran MiXCR on the reads and lists one entry per CDR3 protein. The sample records under 200,000 distinct CDR3 sequences, approximately 28% being singletons. The germline V and J ends were trimmed by 6 bases and 7 bases, with 19 bases remaining between them. There are 16 residues in the CDR3. Germline loops: CDR1 LGHNT, CDR2 FRNRAP. The data originate from a study of T cell repertoires in cytomegalovirus infection. Background on the study: An indication of both CMV infection and matching HLA type came from public TCR beta signatures.

Study results and caveats: HLA-C-restricted CMV-specific TCR beta clonotypes prevailed in the ex vivo response. Pooled public TCR beta family frequency picked out CMV carriers with the relevant HLA.

This receptor was identified in a human donor in good health (CMV status not recorded). Some clones in this sample may be carry-over from other donors' samples. The sample taken for sequencing was PBMCs. The rearrangement joins TRBV12-5 to TRBJ1-6, with D tentatively TRBD1 (5 bases). Here the CDR3 reads CASGKPRKRDNSPLHF. For the CDR3, the DNA is TGTGCTAGTGGGAAACCGCGCAAGAGGGACAATTCACCCCTCCACTTT.